The source of this T cell receptor (beta chain) is a study of T cell responses to AZD1222 COVID-19 vaccine. Study at large: Investigators merged groups given second doses at roughly 4 or roughly 12 weeks.

Concerning this clone itself: No antigen is known for it.

Study-wide results and limits: There were mostly white British donors and more females than males, and clonal diversity was possibly underestimated. Compared with day 0, the breadth and depth of the Spike-specific TCR repertoire rose significantly after two doses of AZD1222.

Repertoires were generated with immunoSEQ multiplex PCR, while TCRdb's copy carries only in-frame clones and drops some. The sample contains approximately 110,000 clones, roughly 90% of which appear only once. Trimming took 0 bases from V and 5 from J, leaving 12 bases between them. This CDR3 has 15 amino acids. CDR1 and CDR2 from the germline V gene are SGHTA and FQGNSA. J is TRBJ2-3 and V is TRBV7-2; possibly TRBD1 or TRBD2 for D (6 bases each). This material consisted of peripheral blood, taken on day 0 of AZD1222 vaccination. This receptor was identified in an adult in good health. CDR3 in DNA: TGTGCCAGCAGCTTAGCGTCGGGGGCTGGAGATACGCAGTATTTT. It codes for CASSLASGAGDTQYF.